This T cell receptor (beta chain) came from a study of T cells in Graves' hyperthyroidism and ophthalmopathy. The source material, RNA transcripts, was used to amplify TCR beta CDR3 regions. The study used the HTBI primer set for a first-round RT-PCR of the TCR CDR3. TCRdb processed the multiplex PCR reads anew with MiXCR; each CDR3 protein has one entry. The table lists about 570,000 distinct CDR3 sequences, 14% of them singletons. CDR1 is MNHEY, CDR2 SVGEGT, per germline. There are 15 residues in the CDR3. Trimming stripped 8 bases from V and 0 bases from J, with 13 bases between. In its sample, this clonotype was seen a few times.

The chain links TRBV6-2 or TRBV6-3 to TRBJ2-2; D perhaps matches TRBD1 (6 bases). Sequenced sample: blood. This TCR was sampled from a woman in her thirties or forties with Graves' hyperthyroidism. The DNA of the CDR3 is TGTGCCAGCCTAGCTGGACAGACGAACACCGGGGAGCTGTTTTTT. Protein: CASLAGQTNTGELFF.